Sequencing of this TCR beta chain was carried out in a study of T-cell reconstitution after alpha-beta-depleted transplantation in children listed by TCRdb under 2016. In terms of the full investigation: T-cell immune reconstitution after TCRalphabeta/CD19-depleted allogeneic hematopoietic cell transplantation in children was quantitatively tracked in the study by means of TCR repertoire profiling.

Library preparation employed PCR. Reads for this sample came from an Illumina HiSeq 2500. Molecular barcoding was employed in the preparation of TCR libraries, with unique molecular identifiers being used to normalize TCRbeta repertoire quantification. Clones were called with MiXCR by TCRdb after fastp trimmed the public reads at Q25, and only in-frame beta chains were retained. Identical CDR3 protein sequences are pooled into one entry, listed with their most common genes and DNA. Within this sample are roughly 350,000 distinct CDR3 sequences, with about a tenth of them counted one time only. Together, the top ten hold approximately 2.3% of the sample. A word on this clonotype: Its antigen is currently not known. No per-base quality is available; no much larger clone lies one base away.

The CDR3 contains 15 residues, cysteine and phenylalanine counted. The read is trimmed to its CDR3 DNA, 45 bases read in frame from base 1. Clipping removes 5 bases from V and 6 bases from J, with 9 as the unmatched junction base count. Looking up the germline V gene yields CDR1 ENHRY and CDR2 SYGVKD. This sequence uses TRBV10-3 and TRBJ1-5, and TRBD1 matches 8 of the central bases. This clonotype was sampled from a human donor who donated a stem cell graft to a child with acute lymphoblastic leukemia. Sequenced here: PBMCs from the stem cell graft donor, sampled from the stem cell graft. The CDR3 sequence is CAISIGGQGGQPQHF. Read as DNA, the sequence is TGTGCCATCAGTATAGGCGGACAGGGCGGTCAGCCCCAGCATTTT.